The subject of this entry is one T cell receptor beta chain. As yet, its antigen is unknown. This entry comes from a study of vaccination and CD4 T cells after COVID-19. On the study more broadly: Participants, all vaccine recipients, received two doses of either BNT162b2 or mRNA-1273.

CDR3 length: 15 amino acids. CDR1 is SGHRS and CDR2 is YFSETQ in the germline V gene. V shed 2 bases and J 3 bases; nucleotides not matched to a gene: 6. The Oncomine TCR Beta short-read assay sequenced DNA from cultured CD4+ T cells. TCRdb reanalysed the PCR reads using MiXCR and keeps one entry per CDR3 protein. The table has around 16,000 distinct CDR3 sequences, roughly four fifths seen once. Described treatment: approximately nine-day PBMC culture with coronavirus spike peptide pools or control peptides (ViraFEST assay). Via ViraFEST, peptide pools expanded antigen-specific T cells before TCR sequencing.

The starting material was CD4+ T cells from blood, cultured in vitro, obtained after SARS-CoV-2 vaccination. V is TRBV5-1 and J is TRBJ2-3, with 7 bases fitting TRBD1. The TCR originated in a human donor who received a COVID-19 vaccine. The CDR3 DNA reads as TGCGCCAGCAGCTTCCCCGGGACAGTTACAGATACGCAGTATTTT. Residues: CASSFPGTVTDTQYF.